The present T cell receptor beta chain was sequenced within a study of T cell repertoires in cytomegalovirus infection. Study background: Carrying CMV and the relevant HLA type showed in public TCR beta signatures.

The sample holds many counts of this clonotype. The target antigen is unknown. MiXCR, run by TCRdb on the reads, gives a single entry per CDR3 protein. The data show more than 200,000 distinct CDR3 sequences, approximately 8.3% seen once. Whole-study results and caveats: Identification of carriers of CMV plus the relevant HLA was achieved through cumulative public TCR beta family frequency.

The CDR3 consists of 14 residues. The germline V gene encodes CDR1 SGHTA and CDR2 FQGNSA. Losses at the gene ends were 5 bases for V and 6 bases for J; bases not matched to a gene: 5. The TCR sequence derives from a human donor in good health (CMV status not recorded). Some clones in this sample may be carry-over from other donors' samples. Sequencing was performed on PBMCs. The genes are TRBV7-2 and TRBJ2-1, with 9 bases matching TRBD1. The CDR3 DNA reads as TGTGCCAGCAGCCCAAGGACAGGGGTCAATGAGCAGTTCTTC. Translation: CASSPRTGVNEQFF.